This TCR beta chain was sequenced during a study of shared clonotypes between healthy human individuals. Whole-study results and caveats: Between a handful of donors, naive CD4 clonotypes were shared at a level of approximately 5%. An expected dependence of interdonor clonotype sharing on sequencing depth was noted.

Replicate sorted-subset PCRs were loaded with about 0.2 ug DNA, about 30,000 T cell genomes. The data were produced by immunoSEQ multiplex PCR, yet TCRdb's version contains in-frame clones alone and is incomplete. Of roughly 2.6 million clones in the sample, more than 90% were seen once. The V gene lost 4 bases and the J gene lost 0 bases, with 10 bases spanning the gap. The CDR3 consists of 13 residues. Germline V gene sequence: CDR1 GTSNPN, CDR2 SVGIG (reference sequence). The split of CD4+ cells yielded CD45RA+ naive and CD45RA-negative memory subsets. A remark on this clone: Its antigen is as yet unknown.

This chain connects TRBV30 to TRBJ2-7; D is uncertain. The source is a man younger than 30 in good health. The specimen sequenced was naive CD4+ T cells sorted from blood. Subset of the sample: CD45RA+ positively selected. The CDR3 DNA reads TGTGCCTGGACCTGGGGAAGCTCCTACGAGCAGTACTTC. This encodes CAWTWGSSYEQYF.